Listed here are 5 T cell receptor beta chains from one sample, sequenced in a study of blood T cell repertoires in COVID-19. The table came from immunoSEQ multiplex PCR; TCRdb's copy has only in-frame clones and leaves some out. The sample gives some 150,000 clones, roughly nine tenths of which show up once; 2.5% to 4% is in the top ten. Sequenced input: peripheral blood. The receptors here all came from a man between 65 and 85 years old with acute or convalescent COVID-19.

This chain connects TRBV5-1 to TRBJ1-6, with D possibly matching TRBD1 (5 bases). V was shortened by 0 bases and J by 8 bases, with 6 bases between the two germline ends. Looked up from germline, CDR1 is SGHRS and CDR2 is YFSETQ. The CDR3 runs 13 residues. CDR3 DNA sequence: TGCGCCAGCAGCTTGGAACAGGATTCACCCCTCCACTTT. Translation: CASSLEQDSPLHF.

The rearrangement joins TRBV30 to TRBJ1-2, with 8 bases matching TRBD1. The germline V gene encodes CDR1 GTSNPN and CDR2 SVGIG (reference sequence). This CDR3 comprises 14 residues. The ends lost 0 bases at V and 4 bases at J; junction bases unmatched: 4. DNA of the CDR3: TGTGCCTGGAGTGTAGGACAGGGTACCTATGGCTACACCTTC. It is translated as CAWSVGQGTYGYTF.

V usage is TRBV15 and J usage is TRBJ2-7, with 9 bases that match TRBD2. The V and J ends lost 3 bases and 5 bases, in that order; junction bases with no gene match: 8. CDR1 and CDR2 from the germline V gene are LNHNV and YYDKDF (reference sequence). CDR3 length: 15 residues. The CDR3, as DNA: TGTGCCACCAGCAGGCAGACTAGCGGTGCCCACGAGCAGTACTTC. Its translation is CATSRQTSGAHEQYF.

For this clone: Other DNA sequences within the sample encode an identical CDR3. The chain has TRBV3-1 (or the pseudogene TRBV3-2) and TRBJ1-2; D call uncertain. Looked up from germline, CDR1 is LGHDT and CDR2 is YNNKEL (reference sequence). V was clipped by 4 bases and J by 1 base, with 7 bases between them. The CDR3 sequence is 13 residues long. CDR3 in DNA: TGTGCCAGCAGCCCCACACGTAACTATGGCTACACCTTC. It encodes CASSPTRNYGYTF.

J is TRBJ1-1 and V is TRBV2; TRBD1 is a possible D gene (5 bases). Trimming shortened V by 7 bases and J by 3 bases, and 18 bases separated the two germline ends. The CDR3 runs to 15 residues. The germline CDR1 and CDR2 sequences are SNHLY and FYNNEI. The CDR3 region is CASTPRRDGDTEAFF. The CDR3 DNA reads TGTGCCAGCACGCCCAGGCGGGACGGGGACACTGAAGCTTTCTTT.